The 4 T cell receptor beta chains below all came from one sample that was sequenced in a study of STAT5B mutations in CD4+ large granular lymphocyte leukemia. Clones were sequenced by immunoSEQ multiplex PCR, and TCRdb holds only the in-frame ones, with some missing. Of around 30,000 clones listed, approximately 81% are singletons. Sequencing input: CD4+ T cells from blood buffy coats. The source is a human donor in good health.

The rearrangement joins TRBV11-3 to TRBJ1-2, with TRBD1 as a possible D gene (5 bases). Germline CDR1 reads SGHNT; CDR2 reads YENEEA. V dropped 0 bases and J dropped 5 bases, with 10 bases sitting between them. This CDR3 spans 14 amino acids. CDR3 DNA sequence: TGTGCCAGCAGCTTAGAGGGCCAGGGATATGGCTACACCTTC. This codes for CASSLEGQGYGYTF.

Written as DNA, the CDR3 is TGTGCCAGTAACACGCTTTCACAGGCGGGTGGCTACACCTTC. Its protein is CASNTLSQAGGYTF. The chain links TRBV19 to TRBJ1-2; a weak D match, TRBD1 (5 bases). CDR1 is LNHDA and CDR2 is SQIVND in the germline V gene (reference sequence). The CDR3 runs to 14 residues. Between the trimmed V and J ends, which lost 7 bases and 7 bases, there was a span of 19 bases.

This chain joins TRBV5-5 and TRBJ2-1, with TRBD2 matching 10 bases. V was pared by 5 bases and J by 9 bases, with 8 bases of the junction left unmatched. Germline CDR1 reads SGHKS; CDR2 reads YYEKEE (reference sequence). CDR3 length: 14 amino acids. The CDR3 protein is CASRRTSGEFEQFF. The CDR3, as DNA: TGTGCCAGCAGGCGAACTAGCGGGGAATTTGAGCAGTTCTTC.

The sample holds one count of this clone. This chain connects TRBV7-6 to TRBJ2-3; 7 bases are a match to TRBD2. With V trimmed by 8 bases and J by 8 bases, 7 bases remained unmatched. The CDR3 extends over 12 amino acids. CDR1 and CDR2 (germline): SGHVS, FNYEAQ. The CDR3 reads CASGVAGFTQYF. In DNA, the CDR3 is TGTGCCAGCGGGGTAGCGGGCTTTACGCAGTATTTT. The full variable domain, with the rest looked up from reference TRBV7-6 and TRBJ2-3, is GAGVSQSPRYKVTKRGQDVALRCDPISGHVSLYWYRQALGQGPEFLTYFNYEAQQDKSGLPNDRFSAERPEGSISTLTIQRTEQRDSAMYRCASGVAGFTQYFGPGTRLTVL.